The subject of this entry is one T cell receptor gamma chain. This clone has a handful of counts. Its antigen target is currently unknown. No per-base quality is available; no much larger clone lies one base away. Other DNA sequences in the sample encode the same CDR3. The record originates from a study of Vδ1+ human thymocytes (dated by TCRdb to the late 2010s). For context, the study as a whole: The study characterised mRNA-level TRG and TRD CDR3 repertoires of highly purified Vdelta1+ thymocytes from young children as a data resource. The multiplex-based CDR3 amplicon strategy had previously been validated against 5'RACE-based CDR3 amplicon generation methods. Overall study outcomes, separate from this receptor: Numerous TRG clonotypes were shared among donors (up to about 7x10^3), while TRD repertoires were essentially private (a maximum of about 100 shared). Thymic TRG and TRD repertoires appeared highly polyclonal with Gaussian CDR3 length distributions, unlike oligoclonal peripheral blood repertoires. Because unexpected Vdelta2 sequences could lead to misinterpretation of bulk repertoire data, the authors recommended using highly purified populations and validating at the single-cell level. Although sort purity was high, about 20% of thymic TRD sequences were Vdelta2 (with a few Vdelta3), in contrast to the peripheral blood Vdelta1+ controls. Because no clustering by age or sex was seen, donors were not stratified by age or sex in the analyses.

The germline V end is reduced by 0 bases and the J end by 4 bases; junction bases left unmatched: 6. Reading from cysteine to phenylalanine, the CDR3 counts 14 amino acids. Only the CDR3 region is kept as DNA, spanning 42 bases read in frame from base 1. The germline V gene yields VINAFY for CDR1 and YDVSNSKD for CDR2. Thymic samples were depleted of alphabeta T cells, then CD3+ TCRVdelta1+ TCRVdelta2- thymocytes were FACS-sorted. A purity of roughly 96% to 99.6% was achieved for sorted Vdelta1+ thymocytes. The thymic specimens were obtained from fewer than ten paediatric patients, aged roughly 5 days to 16 months, who were having corrective cardiac surgery. Thymic tissue was dispersed and mononuclear cells isolated on a Histopaque-1077 density gradient. Staining used anti-TCRVdelta1 clone TS8.2, anti-TCRVdelta2 clone B6, anti-CD3 clone HIT3a and anti-TCRalphabeta clone IP26 antibodies. RNA extraction was performed with the RNeasy mini kit, and reverse transcription was done with Superscript III. To generate the CDR3 amplicons, a multiplex PCR was run using pooled V-gene forward primers together with a constant-region reverse primer that carried Illumina adaptor overhangs. After gel purification, the amplicons were indexed with Nextera index primers over about 8 extra PCR cycles and then purified using AMPure XP beads. Sequencing of libraries was performed on an Illumina MiSeq using paired-end 250 bp reads, dual indexing and an approximately 20% PhiX spike-in. Under the source paper's analysis protocol: FastQC was used to check read quality, and ea-utils fastq-join was used to merge TRG read pairs. Sequences were annotated with IMGT/HighV-QUEST, keeping only productive sequences with unambiguous V-gene assignment; clonotypes were defined by identical CDR3 sequence. VDJtools 1.1.1, tcR 2.2.3, Treemap and vegan Shannon diversity in R 3.4.4 were used for downstream analysis. For TCRdb, the public reads were processed anew by CATT, and duplicate DNA sequences were folded into one row. These V and J calls rely on TCRdb rather than the paper's analysis. For this sample the table gives some 6,100 gamma-chain clones, of which 42% were detected only once. More than 1.5% of the sample is in the top ten clones.

The V and J segments used are TRGV5 and TRGJ1 or TRGJ2. This TCR derives from a boy less than two years old who had congenital heart surgery. The sample consisted of Vdelta1+ gamma-delta thymocytes from the thymus. Read against the paper, the sample's cell subset or site label means: FACS-sorted CD3+ TCRalphabeta- TCRVdelta1+ TCRVdelta2- thymocytes. Read as DNA, the sequence is TGTGCCACCTGGGACAGGCCGCGGTATTATAAGAAACTCTTT. Translated, it gives CATWDRPRYYKKLF.